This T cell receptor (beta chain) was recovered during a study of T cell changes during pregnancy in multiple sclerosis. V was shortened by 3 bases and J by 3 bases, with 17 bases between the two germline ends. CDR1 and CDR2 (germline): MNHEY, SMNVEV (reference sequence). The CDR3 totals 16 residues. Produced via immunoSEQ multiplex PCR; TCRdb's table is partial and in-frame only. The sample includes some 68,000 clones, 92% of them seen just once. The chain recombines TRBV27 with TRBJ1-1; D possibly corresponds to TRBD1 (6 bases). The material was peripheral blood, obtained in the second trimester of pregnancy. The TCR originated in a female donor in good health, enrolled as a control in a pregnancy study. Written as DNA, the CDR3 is TGTGCCAGCAGTTTTTCACAGGGCGAAGTGGACACTGAAGCTTTCTTT. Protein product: CASSFSQGEVDTEAFF.